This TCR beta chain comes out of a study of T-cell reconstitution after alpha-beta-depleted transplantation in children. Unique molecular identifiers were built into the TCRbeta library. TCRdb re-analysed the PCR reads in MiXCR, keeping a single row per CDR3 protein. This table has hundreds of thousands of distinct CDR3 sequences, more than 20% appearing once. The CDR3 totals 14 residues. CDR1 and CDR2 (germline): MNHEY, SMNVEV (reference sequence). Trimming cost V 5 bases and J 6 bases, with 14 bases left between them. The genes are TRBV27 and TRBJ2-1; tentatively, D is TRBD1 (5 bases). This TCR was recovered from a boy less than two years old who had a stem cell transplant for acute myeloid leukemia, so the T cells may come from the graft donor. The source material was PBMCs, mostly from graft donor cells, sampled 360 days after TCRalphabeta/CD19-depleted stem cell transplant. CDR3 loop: CASSPYVRVNEQFF. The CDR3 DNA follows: TGTGCCAGCAGTCCCTACGTCAGGGTCAATGAGCAGTTCTTC.